Listed below are T cell receptor beta chains from one sample, sequenced in a study of patients and donors after allogeneic stem cell transplantation. TCRdb recomputed calls from the RT-PCR reads with MiXCR, one row per CDR3 protein. The sample shows 800,000 to 1,000,000 distinct CDR3 sequences, 18% of them seen only once. Source material: blood, either unsorted or a sorted T cell fraction (not recorded which). Receptors originate from a human donor who was either an allogeneic HSCT recipient or a stem cell or donor lymphocyte infusion donor (not recorded which). It is not recorded whose cells these are; they may come from a transplant donor. The CDR3 runs from the conserved cysteine through the conserved F or W.

v_call	j_call	cdr3_aa
TRBV30	TRBJ2-1	CAWVPSARGNEQFF
TRBV15	TRBJ2-2	CATSITQGAGELFF
TRBV4-1	TRBJ1-1	CASRPYGRGLDTEAFF
TRBV3-1	TRBJ2-7	CASSQEGSTYEQYF
TRBV20-1	TRBJ1-5	CSAKEGGQGNQPQHF
TRBV12-3/TRBV12-4	TRBJ2-3	CASTRGGFKTDTQYF
TRBV6-5	TRBJ1-1	CASSYSGGRNTEAFF
TRBV10-3	TRBJ1-2	CAISEGSGFEDGYTF
TRBV12-3/TRBV12-4	TRBJ2-3	CASTLAGGPADTQYF
TRBV20-1	TRBJ1-2	CSAKDRRGDRGRPGYTF
TRBV12-3/TRBV12-4	TRBJ2-7	CASSSRGLAGGKSYEQYF
TRBV6-5	TRBJ1-1	CASRYTTGNAFF
TRBV24-1	TRBJ2-2	CATSLGGLNTGELFF
TRBV9	TRBJ2-5	CASSNMGGGQETQYF
TRBV11-2	TRBJ2-2	CASSLDGWREGTGELFF
TRBV12-3/TRBV12-4	TRBJ2-5	CASSFWTKGKETQYF
TRBV6-1	TRBJ2-3	CASAWAAGGNSTDTQYF
TRBV12-3/TRBV12-4	TRBJ2-1	CASAYTDNEQFF
TRBV12-3/TRBV12-4	TRBJ2-7	CASSSGRGKYF
TRBV6-1	TRBJ1-2	CASSPRAQKPNYGYTF
TRBV5-1	TRBJ1-1	CASSSQGATEAFF
TRBV9	TRBJ2-1	CASTGRGGGNEQFF
TRBV5-4	TRBJ2-2	CASSAGGGSGELFF
TRBV19	TRBJ1-1	CASSIVSPLNTEAFF
TRBV19	TRBJ2-1	CASSLRGHNEQFF
TRBV6-1	TRBJ2-3	CASRVALSTDTQYF
TRBV30	TRBJ1-5	CAWQDLGNQPQHF
TRBV3-1	TRBJ1-2	CASSQPGGDGYTF
TRBV20-1	TRBJ1-1	CSARATGRNTEAFF
TRBV5-1	TRBJ2-7	CASSLAWLAEYEQYF
TRBV28	TRBJ2-7	CASSPRIMNYEQYF
TRBV6-2/TRBV6-3	TRBJ2-2	CASSYPRQGARSGELFF
TRBV20-1	TRBJ1-2	CSVRWTGDYGYTF
TRBV20-1	TRBJ1-2	CSARDARQRTGGYTF
TRBV7-9	TRBJ2-1	CASSQTPAREQFF
TRBV29-1	TRBJ2-1	CSVASGRRRGALVQFF